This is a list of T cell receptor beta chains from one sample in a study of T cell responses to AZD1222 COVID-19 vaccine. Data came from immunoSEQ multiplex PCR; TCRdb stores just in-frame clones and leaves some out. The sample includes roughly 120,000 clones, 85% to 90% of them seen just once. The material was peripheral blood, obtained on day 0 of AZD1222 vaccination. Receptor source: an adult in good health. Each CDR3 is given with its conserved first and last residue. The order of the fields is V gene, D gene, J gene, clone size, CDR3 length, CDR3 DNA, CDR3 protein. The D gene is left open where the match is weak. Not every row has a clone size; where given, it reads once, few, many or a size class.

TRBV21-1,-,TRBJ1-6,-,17,-,CASSKRSVGTGSSPLHF
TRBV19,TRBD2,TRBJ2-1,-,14,TGTGCCAGTAGTACTAGCGGGGGAATAGATGAGCAGTTCTTC,CASSTSGGIDEQFF
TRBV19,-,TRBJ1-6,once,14,TGTGCCAGTAGTATTGTTGTGGCGAATTCACCCCTCCACTTT,CASSIVVANSPLHF
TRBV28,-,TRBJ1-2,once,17,TGTGCCAGCCGGGGCGCGGTGGGCGGGGGAAGTAACTATGGCTACACCTTC,CASRGAVGGGSNYGYTF
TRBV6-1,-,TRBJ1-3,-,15,TGTGCCAGCAGTGATCCCCGGGGGCCGGGAAACACCATATATTTT,CASSDPRGPGNTIYF
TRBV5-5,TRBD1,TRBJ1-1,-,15,TGTGCCAGCAGCCCCGTACAGGGGCTGGGGTCTGAAGCTTTCTTT,CASSPVQGLGSEAFF
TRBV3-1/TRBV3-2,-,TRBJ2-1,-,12,TGTGCCAGCAGCCAAGTAGATAGGGAGCAGTTCTTC,CASSQVDREQFF
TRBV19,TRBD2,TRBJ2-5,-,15,TGTGCCAGTAGTTCCTTAGCGGGGGGGAAAGAGACCCAGTACTTC,CASSSLAGGKETQYF
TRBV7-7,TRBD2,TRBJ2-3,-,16,TGTGCCAGCAGCCCGAGGACTAGCGGGGGTGGAGATACGCAGTATTTT,CASSPRTSGGGDTQYF
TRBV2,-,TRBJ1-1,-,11,TGTGCCAGCAGTGCGCACACTGAAGCTTTCTTT,CASSAHTEAFF
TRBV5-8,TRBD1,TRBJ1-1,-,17,TGTGCCAGCAGCTCCCATCGACAGGGCTCGAAGAACACTGAAGCTTTCTTT,CASSSHRQGSKNTEAFF
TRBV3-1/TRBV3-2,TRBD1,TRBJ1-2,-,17,TGTGCCAGCAGCCAAGATGGGACAGGGTGGGGTAACTATGGCTACACCTTC,CASSQDGTGWGNYGYTF
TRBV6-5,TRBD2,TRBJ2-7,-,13,TGTGCCAGCAGTCGGGAGGCCGCCTACGAGCAGTACTTC,CASSREAAYEQYF